The rows below give T cell receptor beta chains drawn from one sample of a study of cytomegalovirus exposure and HLA in healthy donors. The repertoire was sequenced with immunoSEQ multiplex PCR; TCRdb's copy has only in-frame clones and lacks some. Of roughly 120,000 clones listed, about 84% are singletons. The material sequenced was PBMCs. The receptor set was obtained from a middle-aged man in good health and CMV-seronegative. Both conserved end residues are part of each CDR3. D genes are given only for firm matches. Size values are once, few and many counts, or a class for expanded clones, and some rows have none.

cdr3_nt cdr3_aa d_call j_call clone_size cdr3_length v_call
TGTGCCAGCAGTGACTCGACTAGCGGACCCTACAATGAGCAGTTCTTC CASSDSTSGPYNEQFF TRBD2 TRBJ2-1 - 16 TRBV6-4
TGTGCCAGCAGCGTAACAAACAGCTACTATGGCTACACCTTC CASSVTNSYYGYTF - TRBJ1-2 - 14 TRBV9
TGTGCCAGCAGTGAATGGGGGGGTAATCAGCCCCAGCATTTT CASSEWGGNQPQHF - TRBJ1-5 - 14 TRBV25-1
TGCGCCAGCAGCTTTGGGACAGGCCCAAATCAGCCCCAGCATTTT CASSFGTGPNQPQHF TRBD1 TRBJ1-5 few 15 TRBV5-1
TGTGCCAGCTCACAAAATGCGGGGCCCGGGGAGCTGTTTTTT CASSQNAGPGELFF - TRBJ2-2 - 14 TRBV18
TGTGCCAGCAGACTAGAGGCAGATACGCAGTATTTT CASRLEADTQYF - TRBJ2-3 - 12 TRBV5-6
TGTGCCAGCAGCCCAAGGACAGAAACCAAGGAGCTGTTTTTT CASSPRTETKELFF - TRBJ2-2 - 14 TRBV5-4
TGTGCCAGCACCGGGGTGACGGAAACCGGGGAGCTGTTTTTT CASTGVTETGELFF - TRBJ2-2 - 14 TRBV6-5
TGTGCCAGCAGCGTTGGTAATATGGGGACTGGGGCCAACGGCCTGACTTTC CASSVGNMGTGANGLTF - TRBJ2-6 once 17 TRBV9
TGTGCCAGCAGTTCCCGGGACAGCAACACTGAAGCTTTCTTT CASSSRDSNTEAFF TRBD1 TRBJ1-1 - 14 TRBV6-6
TGTGCCAGCAGTTTTATGGACAGGGAGACCTACGAGCAGTACTTC CASSFMDRETYEQYF TRBD1 TRBJ2-7 few 15 TRBV27
TGTGCCAGCAGTACCAGGGGAGTGACCCAGTACTTC CASSTRGVTQYF - TRBJ2-5 - 12 TRBV6-5
TGTGCCAGCAGCTTGGTTCTCCAGGGGTATCAGGAACTGTTTTTT CASSLVLQGYQELFF - TRBJ1-4 - 15 TRBV5-4
TGTGCCAGTACGACAGGCTTCTACGAGCAGTACTTC CASTTGFYEQYF - TRBJ2-7 once 12 TRBV7-2
TGTGCCAGCAGTTCTTCCTCTGGGGCCAACGTCCTGACTTTC CASSSSSGANVLTF - TRBJ2-6 - 14 TRBV28
TGTGCCAGCAGTTGGACTAGCGGGGGTTACGAGCAGTACTTC CASSWTSGGYEQYF TRBD2 TRBJ2-7 - 14 TRBV27
TGTGCCAGCAGCTTAGAAGGGGTGGCAGATACGCAGTATTTT CASSLEGVADTQYF - TRBJ2-3 - 14 TRBV11-3
TGTGCCAGCCAATGGACAGCTTATAGCAATCAGCCCCAGCATTTT CASQWTAYSNQPQHF - TRBJ1-5 few 15 TRBV7-2
TGTGCCAGCAGCAAAGGGCGGGGCCTTAACTATGGCTACACCTTC CASSKGRGLNYGYTF - TRBJ1-2 once 15 TRBV21-1
TGTGCCAGTAGCCTCGACAGTTCCTACGAGCAGTACTTC CASSLDSSYEQYF - TRBJ2-7 - 13 TRBV19
TGTGCCTGGAGCCCCAAAGGAGCCACAGATACGCAGTATTTT CAWSPKGATDTQYF - TRBJ2-3 - 14 TRBV30
TGTGCCAGCACCGCAGGGGGCGCAGGACAGCCCCAGCATTTT CASTAGGAGQPQHF TRBD1 TRBJ1-5 - 14 TRBV28
TGTGCCAGCAGCCCTGGACAGGTTTTTTACACCATATATTTT CASSPGQVFYTIYF TRBD1 TRBJ1-3 once 14 TRBV7-8
TGCGCCACCCTGAGGAGGGACGAATACTCTGGGGCCAACGTCCTGACTTTC CATLRRDEYSGANVLTF - TRBJ2-6 - 17 TRBV5-1
TGTGCCAGCAGCTTAGAACCGGGACAGGGCCACGAGCAGTACTTC CASSLEPGQGHEQYF TRBD1 TRBJ2-7 - 15 TRBV7-9
TGTGCCAGTTTCTACTATGGCTACACCTTC CASFYYGYTF - TRBJ1-2 - 10 TRBV6-1
TGTGCCAGCAGCATCCGTGGAGGCTACGAGCAGTACTTC CASSIRGGYEQYF - TRBJ2-7 - 13 TRBV7-9
TGTGCCAGAAGCTCCGGGACAGGGGGAGAGACCCAGTACTTC CARSSGTGGETQYF TRBD1 TRBJ2-5 - 14 TRBV5-3
TGTGCCACCAGCTACGACAGCCGCTCTGGAAACACCATATATTTT CATSYDSRSGNTIYF - TRBJ1-3 - 15 TRBV15
TGTGCCAGCAGCTTTCCACAGGGCATGGGCACAGATACGCAGTATTTT CASSFPQGMGTDTQYF - TRBJ2-3 - 16 TRBV11-2
TGTGCCAGCAGTGACTATAACAGGGGCGACCGTAATGGCTACACCTTC CASSDYNRGDRNGYTF TRBD1 TRBJ1-2 once 16 TRBV6-4
TGCAGCGTCGAACAACAGGAGAACGAGCAGTACTTC CSVEQQENEQYF - TRBJ2-7 - 12 TRBV29-1
TGTGCCAGCAGCTTGGGCGTGGCCTGGGAGACCCAGTACTTC CASSLGVAWETQYF - TRBJ2-5 - 14 TRBV7-9
TGTGCCAGCAGGCAAGGAGATGCGCGAGGTGGAGCTTTCTTT CASRQGDARGGAFF - TRBJ1-1 - 14 TRBV6-5
TGTGCCACCAGCAGAGATTCCGGCCCAGGGTTAGGCTATGGCTACACCTTC CATSRDSGPGLGYGYTF - TRBJ1-2 - 17 TRBV15
TGTGCCAGCAGTCCTCGACAGGGAACGACCTACGAGCAGTACTTC CASSPRQGTTYEQYF TRBD1 TRBJ2-7 - 15 TRBV9
TGTGCCAGCTCACCATGGGGACAGGCCGGGACTGAAGCTTTCTTT CASSPWGQAGTEAFF TRBD1 TRBJ1-1 - 15 TRBV18
TGTGCCAGCAGATTCCCCGGGGGAATGGGGGAGCAGTACTTC CASRFPGGMGEQYF - TRBJ2-7 - 14 TRBV5-5
TGTGCCAGCAGCGTGGCCGGATCGGGAGGAAACACCATATATTTT CASSVAGSGGNTIYF - TRBJ1-3 - 15 TRBV9
TGTGCCAGCAGCTTAGTGGTTCGGGGGGAGCAGTTCTTC CASSLVVRGEQFF - TRBJ2-1 - 13 TRBV5-6
TGTGCCAGCACCCTTGGGCACAGACAAGAGACCCAGTACTTC CASTLGHRQETQYF - TRBJ2-5 - 14 TRBV7-8
TGTGCCAGCAGTTACTCCGACAGAGTTGAAGCTTTCTTT CASSYSDRVEAFF - TRBJ1-1 few 13 TRBV6-6
TGTGCCATCAGTGAGTCGGCGGGACAGTCTAGCAATCAGCCCCAGCATTTT CAISESAGQSSNQPQHF TRBD1 TRBJ1-5 - 17 TRBV10-3
TGCGCCAGCAGCCAAGATGAGGGAACTGCCTACGAGCAGTACTTC CASSQDEGTAYEQYF - TRBJ2-7 once 15 TRBV4-3
TGTGCCAGCAGCGCTGGTGGGCCGTACGGCTACACCTTC CASSAGGPYGYTF - TRBJ1-2 - 13 TRBV6-5
TGTGCCAGCAAACGGTCCGGGACAGGGGGCTCCTACGAGCAGTACTTC CASKRSGTGGSYEQYF TRBD1 TRBJ2-7 - 16 TRBV13